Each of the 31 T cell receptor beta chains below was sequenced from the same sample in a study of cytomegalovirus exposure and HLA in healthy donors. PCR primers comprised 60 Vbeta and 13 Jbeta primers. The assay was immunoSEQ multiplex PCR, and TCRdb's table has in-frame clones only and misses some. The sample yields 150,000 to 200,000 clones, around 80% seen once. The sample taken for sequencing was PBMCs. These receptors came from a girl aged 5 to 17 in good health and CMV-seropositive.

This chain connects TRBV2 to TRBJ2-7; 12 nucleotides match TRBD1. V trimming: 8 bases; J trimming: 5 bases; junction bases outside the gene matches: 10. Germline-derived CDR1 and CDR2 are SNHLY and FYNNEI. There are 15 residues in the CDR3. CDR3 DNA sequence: TGTGCCAGCGCCTTCGTGGGGACAGGGGGCAACGAGCAGTACTTC. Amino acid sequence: CASAFVGTGGNEQYF.

Here the CDR3 DNA reads TGCGCCAGCAGCCCCCGGGACAGCTCCTACGAGCAGTACTTC. Protein sequence: CASSPRDSSYEQYF. The V and J genes are TRBV4-1 and TRBJ2-7; TRBD1 matches 7 bases. J lost 0 bases, V lost 4 bases, and 3 bases had no gene match. The CDR3 loop spans 14 amino acids. Germline lookup yields CDR1 MGHRA and CDR2 YSYEKL.

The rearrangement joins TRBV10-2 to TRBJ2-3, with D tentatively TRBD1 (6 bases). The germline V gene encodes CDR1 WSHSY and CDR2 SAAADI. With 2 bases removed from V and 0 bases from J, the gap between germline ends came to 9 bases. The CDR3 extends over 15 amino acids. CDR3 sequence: CASSEDRISTDTQYF. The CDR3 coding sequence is TGCGCCAGCAGTGAGGACAGGATTAGCACAGATACGCAGTATTTT.

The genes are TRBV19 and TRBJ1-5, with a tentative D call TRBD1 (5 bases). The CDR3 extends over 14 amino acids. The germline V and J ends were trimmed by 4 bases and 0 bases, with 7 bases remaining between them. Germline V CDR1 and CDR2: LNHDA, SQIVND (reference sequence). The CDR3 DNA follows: TGTGCCAGTAGTAGGACACGTAGCAATCAGCCCCAGCATTTT. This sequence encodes CASSRTRSNQPQHF.

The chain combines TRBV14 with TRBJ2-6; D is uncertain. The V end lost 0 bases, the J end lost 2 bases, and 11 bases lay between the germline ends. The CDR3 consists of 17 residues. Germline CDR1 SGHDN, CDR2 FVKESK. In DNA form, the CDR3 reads TGTGCCAGCAGCCAAGATTTCCAAGTAGCTGGGGCCAACGTCCTGACTTTC. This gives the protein CASSQDFQVAGANVLTF.

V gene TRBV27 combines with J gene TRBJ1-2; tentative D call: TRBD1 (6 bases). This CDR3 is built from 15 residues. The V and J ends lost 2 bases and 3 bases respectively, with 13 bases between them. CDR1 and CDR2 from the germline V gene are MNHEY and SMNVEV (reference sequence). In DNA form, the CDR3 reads TGTGCCAGCAGTTTAGAATCAGGGGCGTACTATGGCTACACCTTC. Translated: CASSLESGAYYGYTF.

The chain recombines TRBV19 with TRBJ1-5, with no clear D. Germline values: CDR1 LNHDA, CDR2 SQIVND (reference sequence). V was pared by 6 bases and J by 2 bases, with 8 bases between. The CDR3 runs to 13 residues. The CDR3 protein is CASRQDGNQPQHF. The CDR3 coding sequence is TGTGCCAGTAGGCAGGATGGCAATCAGCCCCAGCATTTT.

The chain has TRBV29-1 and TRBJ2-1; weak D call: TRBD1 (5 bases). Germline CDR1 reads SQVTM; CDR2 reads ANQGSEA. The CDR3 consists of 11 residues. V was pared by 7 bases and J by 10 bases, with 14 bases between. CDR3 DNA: TGCAGCGCCGACCAGGGCTGGGAGCAGTTCTTC. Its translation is CSADQGWEQFF.

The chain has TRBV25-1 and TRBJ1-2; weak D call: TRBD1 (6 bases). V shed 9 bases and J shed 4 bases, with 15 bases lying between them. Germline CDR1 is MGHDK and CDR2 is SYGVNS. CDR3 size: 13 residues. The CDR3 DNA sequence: TGTGCCAGTCTGGCGGGAGGGGGCTATGGCTACACCTTC. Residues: CASLAGGGYGYTF.

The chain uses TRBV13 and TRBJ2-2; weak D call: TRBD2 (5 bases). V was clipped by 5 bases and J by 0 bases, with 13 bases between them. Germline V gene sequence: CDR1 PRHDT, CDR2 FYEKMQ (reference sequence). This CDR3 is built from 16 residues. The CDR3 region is CASSGRDDSNTGELFF. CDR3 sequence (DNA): TGTGCCAGCAGCGGCCGGGATGACTCGAACACCGGGGAGCTGTTTTTT.

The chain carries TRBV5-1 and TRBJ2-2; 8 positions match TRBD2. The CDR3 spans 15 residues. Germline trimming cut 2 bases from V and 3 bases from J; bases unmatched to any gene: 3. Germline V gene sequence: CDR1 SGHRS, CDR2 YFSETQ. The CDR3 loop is CASSLTSGYTGELFF. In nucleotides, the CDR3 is TGCGCCAGCAGCTTAACTAGCGGATACACCGGGGAGCTGTTTTTT.

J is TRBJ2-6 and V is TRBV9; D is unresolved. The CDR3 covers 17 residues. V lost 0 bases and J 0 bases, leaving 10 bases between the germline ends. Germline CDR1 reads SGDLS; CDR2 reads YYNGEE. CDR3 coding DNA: TGTGCCAGCAGCGTAGCCCCGTACGGCTCTGGGGCCAACGTCCTGACTTTC. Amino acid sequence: CASSVAPYGSGANVLTF.

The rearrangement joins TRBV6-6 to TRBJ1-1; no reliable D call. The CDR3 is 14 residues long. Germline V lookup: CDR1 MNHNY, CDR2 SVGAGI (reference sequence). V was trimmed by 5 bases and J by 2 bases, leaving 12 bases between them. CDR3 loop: CASSRWSGNTEAFF. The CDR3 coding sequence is TGTGCCAGCAGTCGATGGAGTGGTAACACTGAAGCTTTCTTT.

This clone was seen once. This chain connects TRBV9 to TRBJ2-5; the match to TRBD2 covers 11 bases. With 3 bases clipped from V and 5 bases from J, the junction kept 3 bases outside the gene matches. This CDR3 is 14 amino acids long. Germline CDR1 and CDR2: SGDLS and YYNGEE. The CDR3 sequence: CASSAWTSGETQYF. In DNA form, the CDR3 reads TGTGCCAGCAGCGCGTGGACTAGCGGGGAGACCCAGTACTTC.

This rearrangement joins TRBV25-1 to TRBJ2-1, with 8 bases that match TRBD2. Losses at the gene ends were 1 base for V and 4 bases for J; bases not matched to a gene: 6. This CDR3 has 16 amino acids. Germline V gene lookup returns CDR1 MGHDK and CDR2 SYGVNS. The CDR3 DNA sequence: TGTGCCAGCAGTGAATTAGGCGGGAGGAATTACAATGAGCAGTTCTTC. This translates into CASSELGGRNYNEQFF.

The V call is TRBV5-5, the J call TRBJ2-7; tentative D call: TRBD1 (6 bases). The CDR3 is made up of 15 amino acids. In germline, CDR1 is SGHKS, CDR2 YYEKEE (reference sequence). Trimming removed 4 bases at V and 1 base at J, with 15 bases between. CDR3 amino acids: CASSLGGTRSYEQYF. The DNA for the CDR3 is TGTGCCAGCAGCCTTGGTGGGACACGGTCCTACGAGCAGTACTTC. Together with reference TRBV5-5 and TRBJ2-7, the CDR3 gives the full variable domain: DAGVTQSPTHLIKTRGQQVTLRCSPISGHKSVSWYQQVLGQGPQFIFQYYEKEERGRGNFPDRFSARQFPNYSSELNVNALLLGDSALYLCASSLGGTRSYEQYFGPGTRLTVT.

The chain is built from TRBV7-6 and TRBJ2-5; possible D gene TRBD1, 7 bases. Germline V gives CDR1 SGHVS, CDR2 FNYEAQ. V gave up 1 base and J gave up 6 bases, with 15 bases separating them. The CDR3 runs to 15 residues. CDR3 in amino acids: CASSLGHQGGQTQYF. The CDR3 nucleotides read TGTGCCAGCAGCTTAGGTCATCAGGGGGGACAGACCCAGTACTTC.

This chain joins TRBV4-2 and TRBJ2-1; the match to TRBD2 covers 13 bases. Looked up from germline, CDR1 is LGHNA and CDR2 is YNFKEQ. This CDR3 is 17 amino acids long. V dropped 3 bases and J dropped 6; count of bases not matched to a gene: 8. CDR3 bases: TGTGCCAGCAGCCAGGGGCTACTAGCGGGAGGGCCCAATGAGCAGTTCTTC. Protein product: CASSQGLLAGGPNEQFF.

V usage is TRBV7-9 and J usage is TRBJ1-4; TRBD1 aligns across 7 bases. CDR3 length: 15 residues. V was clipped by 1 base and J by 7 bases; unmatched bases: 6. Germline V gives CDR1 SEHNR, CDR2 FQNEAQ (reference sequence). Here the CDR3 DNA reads TGTGCCAGCAGCTTAGGTTGGGCAGGGGGTGAAAAACTGTTTTTT. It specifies CASSLGWAGGEKLFF.

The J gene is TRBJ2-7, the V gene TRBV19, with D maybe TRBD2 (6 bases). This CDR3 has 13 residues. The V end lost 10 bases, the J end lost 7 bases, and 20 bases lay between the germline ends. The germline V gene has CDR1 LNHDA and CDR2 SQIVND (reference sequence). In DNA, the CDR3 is TGTGCCACCGCGGACTTTCTTGGGGGGGAGCAGTACTTC. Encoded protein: CATADFLGGEQYF. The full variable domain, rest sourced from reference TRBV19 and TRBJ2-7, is DGGITQSPKYLFRKEGQNVTLSCEQNLNHDAMYWYRQDPGQGLRLIYYSQIVNDFQKGDIAEGYSVSREKKESFPLTVTSAQKNPTAFYLCATADFLGGEQYFGPGTRLTVT.

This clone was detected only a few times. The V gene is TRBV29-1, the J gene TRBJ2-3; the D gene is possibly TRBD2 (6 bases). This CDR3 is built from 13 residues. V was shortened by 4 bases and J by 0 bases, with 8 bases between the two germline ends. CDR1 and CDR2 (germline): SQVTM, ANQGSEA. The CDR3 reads CSVAGRSTDTQYF. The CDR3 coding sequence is TGCAGCGTTGCCGGGAGAAGCACAGATACGCAGTATTTT.

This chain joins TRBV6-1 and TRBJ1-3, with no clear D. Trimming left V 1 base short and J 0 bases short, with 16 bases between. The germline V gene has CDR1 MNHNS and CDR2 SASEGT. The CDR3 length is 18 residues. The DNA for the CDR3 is TGTGCCAGCAGTGAAGAGCAGAGACGGAGGAGCTCTGGAAACACCATATATTTT. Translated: CASSEEQRRRSSGNTIYF.

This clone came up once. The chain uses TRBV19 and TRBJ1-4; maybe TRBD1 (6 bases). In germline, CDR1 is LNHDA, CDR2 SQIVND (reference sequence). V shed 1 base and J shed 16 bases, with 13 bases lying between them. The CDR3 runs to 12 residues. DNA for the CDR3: TGTGCCAGTAGTATAGGTGGGGGCAGCCAGTTTTTT. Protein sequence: CASSIGGGSQFF.

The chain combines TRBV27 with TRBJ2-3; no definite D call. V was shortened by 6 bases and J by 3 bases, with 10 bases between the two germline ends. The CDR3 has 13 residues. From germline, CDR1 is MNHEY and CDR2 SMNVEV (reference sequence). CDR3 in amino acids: CASRITGTDTQYF. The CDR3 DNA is TGTGCCAGCAGGATAACCGGGACAGATACGCAGTATTTT.

The CDR3 nucleotides read TGTGCCAGCAGCTTAGGGGCGAATCAGCCCCAGCATTTT. This gives the protein CASSLGANQPQHF. The chain uses TRBV7-3 and TRBJ1-5, with D perhaps TRBD1 (5 bases). Trimming left V 2 bases short and J 4 bases short, with 6 bases between. This CDR3 has 13 residues. Germline CDR1 and CDR2: SGHTA and FQGTGA. Variable domain in full (rest from reference TRBV7-3 and TRBJ1-5): GAGVSQTPSNKVTEKGKYVELRCDPISGHTALYWYRQSLGQGPEFLIYFQGTGAADDSGLPNDRFFAVRPEGSVSTLKIQRTERGDSAVYLCASSLGANQPQHFGDGTRLSIL.

The CDR3 loop is CASRRQGAVEKLFF. In nucleotides, the CDR3 is TGTGCCAGCAGGAGACAGGGGGCTGTGGAAAAACTGTTTTTT. The genes are TRBV6-5 and TRBJ1-4; 10 bases match TRBD1. Germline CDR1 and CDR2: MNHEY and SVGAGI. After removal of 6 bases from V and 8 bases from J, the junction contained 6 bases not matched to a gene. This CDR3 has 14 residues.

CDR3 in amino acids: CASSVTGNYGYTF. The CDR3 coding sequence is TGTGCCAGCAGTGTTACGGGTAACTATGGCTACACCTTC. The chain has TRBV25-1 and TRBJ1-2; D call uncertain. The CDR3 has 13 amino acids. CDR1 is MGHDK, CDR2 SYGVNS, per germline. Trimming removed 4 bases from V and 1 base from J, with 7 bases in between.

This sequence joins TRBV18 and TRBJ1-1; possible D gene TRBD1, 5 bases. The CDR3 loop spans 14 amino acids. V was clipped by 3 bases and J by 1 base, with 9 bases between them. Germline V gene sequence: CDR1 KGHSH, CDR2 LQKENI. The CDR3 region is CASSPSQANTEAFF. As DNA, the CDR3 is TGTGCCAGCTCACCGTCACAGGCGAACACTGAAGCTTTCTTT.

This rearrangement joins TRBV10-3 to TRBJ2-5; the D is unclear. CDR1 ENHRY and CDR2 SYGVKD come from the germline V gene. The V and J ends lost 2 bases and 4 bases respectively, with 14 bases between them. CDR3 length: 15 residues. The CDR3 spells CAISEAAGDVETQYF. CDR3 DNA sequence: TGTGCCATCAGTGAGGCAGCTGGAGACGTAGAGACCCAGTACTTC.

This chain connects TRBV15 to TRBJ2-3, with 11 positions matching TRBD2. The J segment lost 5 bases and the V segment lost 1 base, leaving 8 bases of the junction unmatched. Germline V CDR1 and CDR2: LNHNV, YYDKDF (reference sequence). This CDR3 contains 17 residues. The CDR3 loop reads CATSRGASGRWIDTQYF. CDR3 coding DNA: TGTGCCACCAGCAGAGGAGCTAGCGGGAGGTGGATAGATACGCAGTATTTT. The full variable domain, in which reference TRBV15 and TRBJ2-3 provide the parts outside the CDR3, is DAMVIQNPRYQVTQFGKPVTLSCSQTLNHNVMYWYQQKSSQAPKLLFHYYDKDFNNEADTPDNFQSRRPNTSFCFLDIRSPGLGDTAMYLCATSRGASGRWIDTQYFGPGTRLTVL.

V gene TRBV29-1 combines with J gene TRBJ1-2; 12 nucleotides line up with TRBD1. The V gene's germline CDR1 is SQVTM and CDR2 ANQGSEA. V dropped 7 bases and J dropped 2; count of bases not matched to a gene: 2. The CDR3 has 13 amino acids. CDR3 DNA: TGCAGCGGTGGGACAGGGGGCAACTATGGCTACACCTTC. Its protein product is CSGGTGGNYGYTF.